The T cell receptor beta chain described here comes from a study of T cell repertoires in cytomegalovirus infection. Study-level background: Matching HLA type, along with CMV infection, was indicated by public TCR beta signatures. Findings and caveats of the study: The ex vivo response was dominated by HLA-C-restricted CMV-specific TCR beta clonotypes.

TCRdb redid the calling of the reads with MiXCR, one entry per CDR3 protein. The table lists some 270,000 distinct CDR3 sequences, approximately 15% of them singletons. CDR3 length equals 17 residues. Trimming removed 0 bases at V and 4 bases at J, with 15 bases between. Germline V lookup: CDR1 SNHLY, CDR2 FYNNEI. Comments on this clonotype: Its specificity is not known.

Source material: CD8+ T cells from PBMCs. The sequence was collected from a human donor in good health (CMV status not recorded). Some clones in this sample may be carry-over from other donors' samples. The rearrangement links TRBV2 to TRBJ2-2, with D possibly being TRBD2 (7 bases). CDR3 sequence: CASSEATAGAGTGELFF. In DNA, the CDR3 is TGTGCCAGCAGTGAAGCGACGGCGGGGGCGGGCACCGGGGAGCTGTTTTTT.